The present entry profiles one T cell receptor (beta chain) with its context. Its antigen remains unknown. This specimen comes from a study of T-cell reconstitution after alpha-beta-depleted transplantation in children. Preparation of the TCRbeta library involved a method that used unique molecular identifiers. TCRdb analysed the PCR reads with MiXCR anew, one entry per CDR3 protein. The sample includes approximately 630,000 distinct CDR3 sequences, 13% of them seen just once. Notes on the study in general: TCRbeta diversity was high at day 60 in some patients (a result of surviving recipient T cells and thymic progenitors). Once a year had passed after transplant, T-cell counts and diversity came mostly from newly produced T cells. Several hundred rapidly expanded clones from non-depleted graft cells reportedly supplied alpha-beta T cells about two months post-transplant.

This receptor was identified in a girl aged 2 to 10 with congenital amegakaryocytic thrombocytopenia, due to receive a stem cell transplant. This material consisted of PBMCs, taken before TCRalphabeta/CD19-depleted stem cell transplant.

The CDR3 region is CASSLSGGDGNQPQHF. The CDR3 coding sequence is TGTGCCAGCAGTTTAAGCGGGGGGGACGGCAATCAGCCCCAGCATTTT. This chain uses TRBV28 with TRBJ1-5, with D perhaps matching TRBD1 (5 bases). The CDR3 contains 16 residues. Germline V gene sequence: CDR1 MDHEN, CDR2 SYDVKM. V was shortened by 2 bases and J by 2 bases, with 13 bases between the two germline ends.